These T cell receptor beta chains were read from a single sample in a study of blood T cell repertoires in COVID-19. The method was immunoSEQ multiplex PCR; TCRdb's version includes in-frame clones alone and lacks a portion of them. Of over 200,000 clones listed, roughly 80% were seen once; the top ten hold 7.9%. The sequencing sample was made of peripheral blood. The receptor set was obtained from an elderly woman with acute or convalescent COVID-19. The CDR3 runs from the conserved cysteine through the conserved F or W.

v_gene: TRBV5-1
j_gene: TRBJ2-3
CDR3aa: CASSPEGRGLDTQYF

v_gene: TRBV23-1
j_gene: TRBJ1-1
CDR3aa: CASRLTGGTEAFF

v_gene: TRBV6-4
j_gene: TRBJ2-1
CDR3aa: CASSSDYPTNVMEQFF

v_gene: TRBV6-5
j_gene: TRBJ1-5
CDR3aa: CASSYSDRTGQPQHF

v_gene: TRBV5-1
j_gene: TRBJ2-5
CDR3aa: CASSRGRFETQYF

v_gene: TRBV5-1
j_gene: TRBJ2-7
CDR3aa: CASSSTGTDSYEQYF

v_gene: TRBV29-1
j_gene: TRBJ1-4
CDR3aa: CSALGQGQRFF

v_gene: TRBV28
j_gene: TRBJ1-4
CDR3aa: CASSLIGQGGEKLFF

v_gene: TRBV3-1/TRBV3-2
j_gene: TRBJ2-1
CDR3aa: CASSQVSDSTYNEQFF

v_gene: TRBV11-2
j_gene: TRBJ2-1
CDR3aa: CASSDRAQGNEQFF

v_gene: TRBV5-1
j_gene: TRBJ2-1
CDR3aa: CASSGGTVNNEQFF

v_gene: TRBV7-2
j_gene: TRBJ2-7
CDR3aa: CASSLAGTGLEYEQYF

v_gene: TRBV30
j_gene: TRBJ1-2
CDR3aa: CAWSVRDRDHGYTF

v_gene: TRBV7-9
j_gene: TRBJ2-7
CDR3aa: CASSLVPGQGNYEQYF

v_gene: TRBV5-1
j_gene: TRBJ2-3
CDR3aa: CASSLGLAGGTDTQYF

v_gene: TRBV11-2
j_gene: TRBJ1-1
CDR3aa: CASRQGGGTEAFF

v_gene: TRBV19
j_gene: TRBJ1-4
CDR3aa: CASRPGSSNEKLFF

v_gene: TRBV29-1
j_gene: TRBJ2-1
CDR3aa: CSVAVNGNQEQFF

v_gene: TRBV5-1
j_gene: TRBJ2-3
CDR3aa: CASSSQGPDTQYF

v_gene: TRBV2
j_gene: TRBJ2-7
CDR3aa: CASSGTNAYEQYF

v_gene: TRBV18
j_gene: TRBJ1-5
CDR3aa: CASSSQTGPASNQPQHF

v_gene: TRBV12-3/TRBV12-4
j_gene: TRBJ2-7
CDR3aa: CASSFARAREQYF

v_gene: TRBV5-6
j_gene: TRBJ2-7
CDR3aa: CASSLRTGYGQYF